These 14 T cell receptor beta chains were all obtained from the same sample, sequenced in a study of cytomegalovirus exposure and HLA in healthy donors. The PCR contained 60 Vbeta and 13 Jbeta primers. This table comes from immunoSEQ multiplex PCR, and its TCRdb copy is limited to in-frame clones, with some not included. The sample yields about 120,000 clones, roughly 75% seen once. Specimen: PBMCs. The receptors derive from a female donor in good health and CMV-seronegative.

This rearrangement joins TRBV18 to TRBJ1-4, with 10 positions matching TRBD1. Germline V lookup: CDR1 KGHSH, CDR2 LQKENI. The V gene end was trimmed by 2 bases and the J gene end by 8 bases; junction bases not matched to a gene: 5. CDR3 length: 15 residues. For the CDR3, the DNA is TGTGCCAGCTCACCAACTGCGACAGGGGGCGAAAAACTGTTTTTT. Translation gives CASSPTATGGEKLFF.

The V and J genes are TRBV9 and TRBJ2-1, with a weak D call TRBD1 (7 bases). The germline V and J ends were trimmed by 4 bases and 12 bases, with 17 bases remaining between them. The germline gives CDR1 SGDLS, CDR2 YYNGEE. The CDR3 has 13 residues. The CDR3 DNA sequence: TGTGCCAGCAGCTTGGGGACAGCGGGTCGGCAGTTCTTC. Its protein is CASSLGTAGRQFF.

The V and J genes are TRBV7-8 and TRBJ2-2, with D tentatively TRBD2 (5 bases). Germline values: CDR1 SGHVS, CDR2 FQNEAQ. This CDR3 comprises 14 residues. Trimming left V 7 bases short and J 3 bases short, with 12 bases between. The CDR3 DNA reads TGTGCCAGCAAGAAGACTATCGACACCGGGGAGCTGTTTTTT. Translation gives CASKKTIDTGELFF.

The chain uses TRBV15 and TRBJ2-7, with 8 bases lining up with TRBD2. CDR3 size: 14 residues. Germline CDR1 and CDR2: LNHNV and YYDKDF (reference sequence). V lost 0 bases, J lost 2 bases, and 0 bases stayed unmatched. The CDR3 DNA reads as TGTGCCACCAGCAGAGAGCGGGGGGCCTACGAGCAGTACTTC. This encodes CATSRERGAYEQYF.

V usage is TRBV5-6 and J usage is TRBJ2-1; a possible D gene is TRBD2 (6 bases). CDR1 is SGHDT and CDR2 is YYEEEE in the germline V gene. V shed 1 base and J shed 2 bases, with 10 bases lying between them. The CDR3 covers 15 residues. The CDR3 DNA reads TGTGCCAGCAGCTTGACAACTAGCCCCTACAATGAGCAGTTCTTC. Residues: CASSLTTSPYNEQFF.

This chain uses TRBV11-3 with TRBJ2-5; D is perhaps TRBD2 (6 bases). Germline V lookup: CDR1 SGHNT, CDR2 YENEEA. The CDR3 extends over 15 amino acids. V lost 0 bases and J 5 bases, leaving 13 bases between the germline ends. The CDR3 sequence is CASSLESGDGETQYF. The CDR3 bases are TGTGCCAGCAGCTTAGAGTCGGGGGACGGCGAGACCCAGTACTTC.

In its sample, this clone was seen once. The V gene is TRBV5-1, the J gene TRBJ1-5, with D uncertain. This CDR3 is built from 16 residues. Trimming took off 0 bases at V and 4 bases at J, with 14 bases between the two ends. In germline, CDR1 is SGHRS, CDR2 YFSETQ. The CDR3 sequence is CASSLGPGGQNQPQHF. The CDR3 coding sequence is TGCGCCAGCAGCTTGGGACCAGGAGGCCAGAATCAGCCCCAGCATTTT.

The chain uses TRBV28 and TRBJ1-3; possibly TRBD1 for D (5 bases). V was trimmed by 5 bases and J by 7 bases, leaving 21 bases between them. Germline CDR1 reads MDHEN; CDR2 reads SYDVKM. The CDR3 totals 16 residues. CDR3 nucleotides: TGTGCCAGCAGTCCCTCTGTTTACGGGGGTCGGAACACCATATATTTT. Protein product: CASSPSVYGGRNTIYF. The variable domain in full, completed from reference TRBV28 and TRBJ1-3, reads DVKVTQSSRYLVKRTGEKVFLECVQDMDHENMFWYRQDPGLGLRLIYFSYDVKMKEKGDIPEGYSVSREKKERFSLILESASTNQTSMYLCASSPSVYGGRNTIYFGEGSWLTVV.

This chain links TRBV4-1 with TRBJ1-2; D may be TRBD1 (5 bases). Germline-derived CDR1 and CDR2 are MGHRA and YSYEKL. The CDR3 is made up of 15 amino acids. The V and J ends lost 0 bases and 5 bases respectively, with 13 bases between them. The CDR3 coding sequence is TGCGCCAGCAGCCAAGATAGCAGGGTGGTGTATGGCTACACCTTC. It encodes CASSQDSRVVYGYTF.

J is TRBJ2-3 and V is TRBV11-2; 8 bases align to TRBD1. Germline V lookup: CDR1 SGHAT, CDR2 FQNNGV. J lost 2 bases, V lost 1 base, and 8 bases had no gene match. The CDR3 contains 17 residues. The CDR3 sequence: CASSLGWTGSFTDTQYF. The CDR3 DNA follows: TGTGCCAGCAGCTTAGGGTGGACAGGGAGCTTCACAGATACGCAGTATTTT.

J is TRBJ2-1 and V is TRBV27; 10 bases align to TRBD2. After removal of 3 bases from V and 0 bases from J, the junction contained 5 bases not matched to a gene. Germline CDR1 reads MNHEY; CDR2 reads SMNVEV (reference sequence). This CDR3 is built from 17 residues. The CDR3 DNA is TGTGCCAGCAGTTTCCCTGGACTAGCGGCCTCCTACAATGAGCAGTTCTTC. It is translated as CASSFPGLAASYNEQFF.

This chain links TRBV6-1 with TRBJ2-2, with a possible D match to TRBD2 (5 bases). The CDR3 length is 13 residues. Germline CDR1 and CDR2: MNHNS and SASEGT. Trimming took off 6 bases at V and 7 bases at J, with 12 bases between the two ends. CDR3 sequence (DNA): TGTGCCAGCAGAGAGGAGGCGGGCGGGGAGCTGTTTTTT. As protein: CASREEAGGELFF.

About this clone itself: Other DNA sequences within the sample encode an identical CDR3. The J gene is TRBJ2-1, the V gene TRBV2, with a weak D call TRBD2 (6 bases). This CDR3 contains 15 residues. From germline, CDR1 is SNHLY and CDR2 FYNNEI. With 2 bases removed from V and 5 bases from J, the gap between germline ends came to 13 bases. Written as DNA, the CDR3 is TGTGCCAGCAGTGAAAGGCTAGCGATGAACAATGAGCAGTTCTTC. It specifies CASSERLAMNNEQFF.

The genes are TRBV14 and TRBJ1-4; maybe TRBD1 (5 bases). Trimming took off 1 base at V and 7 bases at J, with 10 bases between the two ends. The CDR3 length is 14 residues. Germline V CDR1 and CDR2: SGHDN, FVKESK. The CDR3 loop reads CASSQVGRGEKLFF. CDR3 nucleotides: TGTGCCAGCAGCCAAGTAGGAAGGGGTGAAAAACTGTTTTTT.